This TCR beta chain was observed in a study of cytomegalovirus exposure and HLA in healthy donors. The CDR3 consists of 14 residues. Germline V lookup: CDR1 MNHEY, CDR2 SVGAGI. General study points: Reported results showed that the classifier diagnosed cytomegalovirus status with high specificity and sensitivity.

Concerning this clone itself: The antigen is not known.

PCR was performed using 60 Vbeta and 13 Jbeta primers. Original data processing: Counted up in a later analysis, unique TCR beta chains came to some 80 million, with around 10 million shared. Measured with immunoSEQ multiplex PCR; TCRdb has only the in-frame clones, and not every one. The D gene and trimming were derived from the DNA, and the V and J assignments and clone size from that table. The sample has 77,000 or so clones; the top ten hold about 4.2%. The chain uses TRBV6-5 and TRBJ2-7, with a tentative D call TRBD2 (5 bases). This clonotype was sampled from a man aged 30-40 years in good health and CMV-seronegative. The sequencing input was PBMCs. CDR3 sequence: CATSEGLISYEQYF. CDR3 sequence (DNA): TGTGCTACGTCGGAAGGACTCATCTCTTACGAGCAGTACTTC.